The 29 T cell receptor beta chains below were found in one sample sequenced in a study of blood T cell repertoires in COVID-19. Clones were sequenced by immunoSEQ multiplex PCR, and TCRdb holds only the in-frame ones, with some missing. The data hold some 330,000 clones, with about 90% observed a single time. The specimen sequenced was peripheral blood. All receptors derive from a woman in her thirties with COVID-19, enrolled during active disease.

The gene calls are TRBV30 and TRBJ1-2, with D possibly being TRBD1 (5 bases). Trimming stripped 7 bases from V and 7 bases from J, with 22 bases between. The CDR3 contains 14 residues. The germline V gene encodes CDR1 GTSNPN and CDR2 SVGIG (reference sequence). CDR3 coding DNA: TGTGCCTCCCTCCCCCAGGGCATCCTCTTTGGCTACACCTTC. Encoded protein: CASLPQGILFGYTF.

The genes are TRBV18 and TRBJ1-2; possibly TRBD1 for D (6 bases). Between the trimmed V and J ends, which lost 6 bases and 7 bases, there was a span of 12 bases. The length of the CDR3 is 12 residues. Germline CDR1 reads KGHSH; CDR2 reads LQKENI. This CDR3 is CASSYQGSGYTF. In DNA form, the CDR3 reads TGTGCCAGCTCGTATCAGGGGAGTGGCTACACCTTC.

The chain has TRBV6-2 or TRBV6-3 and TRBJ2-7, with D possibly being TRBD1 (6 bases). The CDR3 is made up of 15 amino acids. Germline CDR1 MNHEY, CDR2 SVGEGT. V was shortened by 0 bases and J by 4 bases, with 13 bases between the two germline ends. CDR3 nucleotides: TGTGCCAGCAGTTACTCCACAGATACAGGGTACGAGCAGTACGTC. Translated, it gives CASSYSTDTGYEQYV.

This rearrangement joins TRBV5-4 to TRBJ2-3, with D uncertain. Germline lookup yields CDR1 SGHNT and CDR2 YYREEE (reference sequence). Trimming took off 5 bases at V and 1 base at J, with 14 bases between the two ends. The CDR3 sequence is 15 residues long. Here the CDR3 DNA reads TGTGCCAGCAGTCTGGCTGGGCCCCGCACAGATACGCAGTATTTT. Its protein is CASSLAGPRTDTQYF.

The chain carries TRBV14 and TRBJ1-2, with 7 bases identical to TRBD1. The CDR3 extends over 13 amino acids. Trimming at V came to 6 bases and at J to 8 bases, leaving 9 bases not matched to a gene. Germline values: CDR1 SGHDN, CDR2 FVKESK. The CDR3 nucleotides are TGTGCCAGCAGTCCTGGGACAGCCTACGGCTACACCTTC. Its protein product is CASSPGTAYGYTF.

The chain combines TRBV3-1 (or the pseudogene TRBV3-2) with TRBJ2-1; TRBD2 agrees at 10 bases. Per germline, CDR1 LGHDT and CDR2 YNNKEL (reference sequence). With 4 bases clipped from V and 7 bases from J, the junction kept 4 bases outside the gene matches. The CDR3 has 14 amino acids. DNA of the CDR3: TGTGCCAGCAGCCGTCTAGCGGGGGTTAATGAGCAGTTCTTC. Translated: CASSRLAGVNEQFF.

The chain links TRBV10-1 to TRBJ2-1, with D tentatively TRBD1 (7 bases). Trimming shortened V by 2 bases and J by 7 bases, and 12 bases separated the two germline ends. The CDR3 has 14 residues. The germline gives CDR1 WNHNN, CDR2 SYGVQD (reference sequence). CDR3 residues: CASSEGAGGNEQFF. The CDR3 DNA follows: TGCGCCAGCAGTGAGGGTGCAGGGGGGAATGAGCAGTTCTTC.

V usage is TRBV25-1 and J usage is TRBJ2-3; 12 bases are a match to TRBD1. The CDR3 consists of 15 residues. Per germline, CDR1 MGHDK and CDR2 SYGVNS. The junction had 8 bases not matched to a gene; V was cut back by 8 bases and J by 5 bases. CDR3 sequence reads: CASGEGQGAVDTQYF. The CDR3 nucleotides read TGTGCCAGCGGAGAGGGACAGGGGGCAGTAGATACGCAGTATTTT. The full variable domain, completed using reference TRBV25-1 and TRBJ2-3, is EADIYQTPRYLVIGTGKKITLECSQTMGHDKMYWYQQDPGMELHLIHYSYGVNSTEKGDLSSESTVSRIRTEHFPLTLESARPSHTSQYLCASGEGQGAVDTQYFGPGTRLTVL.

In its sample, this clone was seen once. The CDR3 spells CASSYDGLAGGNEQFF. The CDR3 nucleotides are TGTGCCAGCAGTTACGATGGACTAGCGGGGGGAAATGAGCAGTTCTTC. The V call is TRBV6-5, the J call TRBJ2-1; 14 positions agree with TRBD2. The germline CDR1 and CDR2 sequences are MNHEY and SVGAGI. V lost 2 bases, J lost 7 bases, and 4 bases stayed unmatched. The CDR3 contains 16 residues.

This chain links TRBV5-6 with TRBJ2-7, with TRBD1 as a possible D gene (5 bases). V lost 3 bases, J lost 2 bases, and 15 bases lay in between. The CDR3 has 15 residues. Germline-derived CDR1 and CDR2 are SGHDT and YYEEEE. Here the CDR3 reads CASSSRQFPTYEQYV. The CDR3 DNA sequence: TGTGCCAGCAGCTCCAGACAGTTTCCGACCTACGAGCAGTACGTC.

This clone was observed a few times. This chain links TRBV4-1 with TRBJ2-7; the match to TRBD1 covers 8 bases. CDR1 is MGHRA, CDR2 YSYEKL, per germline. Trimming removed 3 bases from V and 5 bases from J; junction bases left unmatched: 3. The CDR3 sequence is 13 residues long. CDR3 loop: CASSQQQGDEQYV. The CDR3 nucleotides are TGCGCCAGCAGCCAGCAACAGGGGGACGAGCAGTACGTC.

CDR3 sequence (DNA): TGTGCCAGCAGTGATTGGGGGCCCCTCCATTATAGCAATCAGCCCCAGCATTTT. Translating it yields CASSDWGPLHYSNQPQHF. The chain uses TRBV6-1 and TRBJ1-5, with D possibly matching TRBD1 (6 bases). Trimming removed 3 bases at V and 0 bases at J, with 18 bases between. CDR3 length: 18 amino acids. Germline V lookup: CDR1 MNHNS, CDR2 SASEGT.

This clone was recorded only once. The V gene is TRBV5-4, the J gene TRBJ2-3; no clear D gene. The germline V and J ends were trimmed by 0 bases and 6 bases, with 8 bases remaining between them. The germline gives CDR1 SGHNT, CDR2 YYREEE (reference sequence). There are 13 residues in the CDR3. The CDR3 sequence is CASSLGFGDTQYF. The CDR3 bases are TGTGCCAGCAGCTTGGGGTTCGGGGATACGCAGTATTTT. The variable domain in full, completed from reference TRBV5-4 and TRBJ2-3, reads ETGVTQSPTHLIKTRGQQVTLRCSSQSGHNTVSWYQQALGQGPQFIFQYYREEENGRGNFPPRFSGLQFPNYSSELNVNALELDDSALYLCASSLGFGDTQYFGPGTRLTVL.

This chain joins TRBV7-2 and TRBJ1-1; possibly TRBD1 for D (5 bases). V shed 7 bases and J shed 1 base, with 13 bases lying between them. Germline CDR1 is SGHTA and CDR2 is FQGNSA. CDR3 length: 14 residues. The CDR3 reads CASTEQGGNTEAFF. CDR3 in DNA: TGTGCCAGCACCGAGCAGGGTGGGAACACTGAAGCTTTCTTT.

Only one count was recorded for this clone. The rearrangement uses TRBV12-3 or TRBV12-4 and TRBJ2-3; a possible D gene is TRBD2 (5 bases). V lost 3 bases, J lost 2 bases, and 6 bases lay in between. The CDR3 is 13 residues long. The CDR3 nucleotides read TGTGCCAGCAGTTTGACTAACACAGATACGCAGTATTTT. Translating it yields CASSLTNTDTQYF.

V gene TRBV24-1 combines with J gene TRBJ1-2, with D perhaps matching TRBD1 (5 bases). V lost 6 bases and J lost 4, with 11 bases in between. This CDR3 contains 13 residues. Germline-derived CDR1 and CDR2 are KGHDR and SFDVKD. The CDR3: CATSPTGAYGYTF. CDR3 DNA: TGTGCCACCAGTCCAACAGGTGCCTATGGCTACACCTTC.

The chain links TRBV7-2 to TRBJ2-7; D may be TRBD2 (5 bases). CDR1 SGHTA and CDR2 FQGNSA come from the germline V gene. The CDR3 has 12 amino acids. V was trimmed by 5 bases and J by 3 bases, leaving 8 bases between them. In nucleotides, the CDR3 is TGTGCCAGCAGCCCTGAGGGCTACGAGCAGTACTTC. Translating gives CASSPEGYEQYF.

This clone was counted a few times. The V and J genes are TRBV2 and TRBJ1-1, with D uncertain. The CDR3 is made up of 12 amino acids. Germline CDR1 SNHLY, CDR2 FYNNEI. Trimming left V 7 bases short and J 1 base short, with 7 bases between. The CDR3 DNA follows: TGTGCCAGCACCCTAGCGAACACTGAAGCTTTCTTT. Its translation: CASTLANTEAFF.

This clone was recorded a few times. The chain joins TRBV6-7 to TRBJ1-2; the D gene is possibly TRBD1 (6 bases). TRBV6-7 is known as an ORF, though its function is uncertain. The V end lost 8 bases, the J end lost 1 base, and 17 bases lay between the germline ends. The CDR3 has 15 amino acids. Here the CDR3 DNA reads TGTGCCAGCCTCAGGGGAAGAGTTCGTAACTATGGCTACACCTTC. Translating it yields CASLRGRVRNYGYTF.

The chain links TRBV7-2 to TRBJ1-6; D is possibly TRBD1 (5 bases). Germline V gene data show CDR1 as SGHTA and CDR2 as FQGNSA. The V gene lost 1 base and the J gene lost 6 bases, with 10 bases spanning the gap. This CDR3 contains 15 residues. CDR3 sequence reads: CASSLEGTGNSPLHF. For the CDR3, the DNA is TGTGCCAGCAGCTTAGAGGGGACTGGTAATTCACCCCTCCACTTT.

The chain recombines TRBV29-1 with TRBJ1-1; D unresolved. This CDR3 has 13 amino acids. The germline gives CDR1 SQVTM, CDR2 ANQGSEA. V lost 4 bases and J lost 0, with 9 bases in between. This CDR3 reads CSVGGIMNTEAFF. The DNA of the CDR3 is TGCAGCGTTGGAGGGATCATGAACACTGAAGCTTTCTTT.

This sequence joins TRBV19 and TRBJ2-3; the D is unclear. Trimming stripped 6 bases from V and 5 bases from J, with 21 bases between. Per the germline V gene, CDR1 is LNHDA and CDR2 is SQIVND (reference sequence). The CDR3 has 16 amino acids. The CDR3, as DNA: TGTGCCAGTAGGGCAAACGGGTATTACATAGGAGATACGCAGTATTTT. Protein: CASRANGYYIGDTQYF.

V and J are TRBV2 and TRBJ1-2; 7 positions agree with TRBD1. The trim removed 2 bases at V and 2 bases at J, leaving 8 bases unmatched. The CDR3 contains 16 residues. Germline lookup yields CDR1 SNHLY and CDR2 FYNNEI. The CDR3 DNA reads TGTGCCAGCAGTGAAATCTTGACAGGGCCGAACTATGGCTACACCTTC. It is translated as CASSEILTGPNYGYTF.

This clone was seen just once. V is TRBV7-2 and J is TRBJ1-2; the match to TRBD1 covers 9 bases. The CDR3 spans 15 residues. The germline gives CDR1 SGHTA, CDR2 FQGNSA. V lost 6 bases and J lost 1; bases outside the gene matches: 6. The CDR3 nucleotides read TGTGCCAGCAGGCAAGACAGGGGGGTTAACTATGGCTACACCTTC. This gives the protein CASRQDRGVNYGYTF.

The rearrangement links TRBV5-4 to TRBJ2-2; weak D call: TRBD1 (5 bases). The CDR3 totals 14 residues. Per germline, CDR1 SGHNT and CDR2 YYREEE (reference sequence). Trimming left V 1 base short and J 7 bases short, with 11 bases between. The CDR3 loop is CASSLLQVGGELFF. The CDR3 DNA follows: TGTGCCAGCAGCTTGTTACAGGTTGGCGGGGAGCTGTTTTTT.

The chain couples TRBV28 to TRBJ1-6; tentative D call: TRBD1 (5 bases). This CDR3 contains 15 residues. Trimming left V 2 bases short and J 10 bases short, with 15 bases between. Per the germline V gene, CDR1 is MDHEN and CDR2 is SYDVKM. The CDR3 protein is CASSLGGRGWSPLHF. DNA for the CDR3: TGTGCCAGCAGTTTAGGTGGAAGGGGCTGGTCACCCCTCCACTTT.

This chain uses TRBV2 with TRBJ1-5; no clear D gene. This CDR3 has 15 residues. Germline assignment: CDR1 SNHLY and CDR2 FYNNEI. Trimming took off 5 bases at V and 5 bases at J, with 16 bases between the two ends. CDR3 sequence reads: CASSQDRGHYQPQHF. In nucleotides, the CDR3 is TGTGCCAGCAGTCAAGACCGGGGTCATTATCAGCCCCAGCATTTT.

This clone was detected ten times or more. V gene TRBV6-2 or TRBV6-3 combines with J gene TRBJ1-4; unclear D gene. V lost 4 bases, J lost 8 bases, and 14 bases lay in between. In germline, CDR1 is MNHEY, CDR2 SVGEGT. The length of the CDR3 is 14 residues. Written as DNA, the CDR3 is TGTGCCAGCAGTTTGTCAGAGGAGGGCGAAAAACTGTTTTTT. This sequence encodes CASSLSEEGEKLFF.

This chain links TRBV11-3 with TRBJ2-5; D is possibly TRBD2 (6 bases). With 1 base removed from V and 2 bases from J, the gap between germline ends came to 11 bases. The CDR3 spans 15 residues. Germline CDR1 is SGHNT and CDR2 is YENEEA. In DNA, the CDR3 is TGTGCCAGCAGCTTAGGCCGGGGGAGGCAAGAGACCCAGTACTTC. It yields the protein CASSLGRGRQETQYF.